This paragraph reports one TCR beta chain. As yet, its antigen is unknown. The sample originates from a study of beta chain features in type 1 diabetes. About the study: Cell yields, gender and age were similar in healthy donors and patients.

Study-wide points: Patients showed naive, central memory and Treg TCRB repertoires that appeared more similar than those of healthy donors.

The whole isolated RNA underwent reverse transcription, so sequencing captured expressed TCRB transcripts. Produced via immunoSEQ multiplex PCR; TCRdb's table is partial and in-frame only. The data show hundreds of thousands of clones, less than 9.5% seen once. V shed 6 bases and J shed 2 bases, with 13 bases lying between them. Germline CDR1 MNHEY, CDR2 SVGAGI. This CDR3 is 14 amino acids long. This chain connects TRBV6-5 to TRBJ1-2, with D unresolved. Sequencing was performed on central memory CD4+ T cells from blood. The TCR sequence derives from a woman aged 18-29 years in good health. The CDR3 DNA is TGTGCCAGCAGCCCCGGTGGAGGGAACTATGGCTACACCTTC. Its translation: CASSPGGGNYGYTF.